The 15 T cell receptor beta chains given below trace back to one sample, sequenced in a study of T cell changes during pregnancy in multiple sclerosis (dated by TCRdb to about 2019). The library relied on the immunoSEQ multiplex PCR assay. The clones in this table, taken by TCRdb from immuneACCESS, are in-frame only. Not every clone is retained; where verified, under half of the shortfall comes from an unresolved V gene, and the cause of the rest is unknown. A total of approximately 99,000 clones appear in this sample, less than 95% of them only once. The ten largest account for approximately 0.76% of the sample. The specimen comprised peripheral blood, sampled in the second trimester of pregnancy. These receptors originate from a female donor in good health, enrolled as a control in a pregnancy study.

This chain uses TRBV11-3 with TRBJ2-1; possible D gene TRBD2, 5 bases. Looked up from germline, CDR1 is SGHNT and CDR2 is YENEEA. CDR3 length: 16 amino acids. V was clipped by 4 bases and J by 6 bases, with 19 bases between them. CDR3 in amino acids: CASSSRTTRSGNEQFF. CDR3 nucleotide sequence: TGTGCCAGCAGCTCCCGGACCACGAGGAGCGGCAATGAGCAGTTCTTC.

The gene calls are TRBV25-1 and TRBJ2-7; 8 bases fit TRBD1. Germline V lookup: CDR1 MGHDK, CDR2 SYGVNS. V lost 8 bases to trimming and J lost 6 bases; unmatched junction nucleotides: 9. This CDR3 is 13 amino acids long. CDR3 nucleotides: TGTGCCAGCGGAGGACAGGGTTTCGGCGAGCAGTACTTC. Encoded protein: CASGGQGFGEQYF.

The chain links TRBV7-2 to TRBJ2-2, with a possible D match to TRBD2 (5 bases). With 5 bases removed from V and 5 bases from J, the gap between germline ends came to 18 bases. Germline CDR1 reads SGHTA; CDR2 reads FQGNSA. CDR3 length: 16 amino acids. CDR3 nucleotides: TGTGCCAGCAGCCCCCCCGCCCGGAGGAGGACCGGGGAGCTGTTTTTT. This sequence encodes CASSPPARRRTGELFF.

The chain links TRBV4-2 to TRBJ2-1; 16 bases fit TRBD2. The CDR3 loop spans 16 amino acids. The trim removed 4 bases at V and 7 bases at J, leaving 4 bases unmatched. The germline V gene encodes CDR1 LGHNA and CDR2 YNFKEQ. The CDR3 region is CASSLGTSGGENEQFF. DNA for the CDR3: TGTGCCAGCAGCCTTGGGACTAGCGGGGGGGAGAATGAGCAGTTCTTC.

V gene TRBV5-4 combines with J gene TRBJ1-5; 7 bases are shared with TRBD1. Germline CDR1 and CDR2: SGHNT and YYREEE (reference sequence). The CDR3 runs to 15 residues. Germline trimming cut 0 bases from V and 1 base from J; bases unmatched to any gene: 1. The CDR3 nucleotides read TGTGCCAGCAGCTTGGCGGGACAGAGCAATCAGCCCCAGCATTTT. This translates into CASSLAGQSNQPQHF.

This rearrangement joins TRBV6-5 to TRBJ1-2, with 8 bases aligning to TRBD1. Trimming removed 5 bases from V and 5 bases from J; junction bases left unmatched: 7. The CDR3 is 14 residues long. In germline, CDR1 is MNHEY, CDR2 SVGAGI. The CDR3 DNA sequence: TGTGCCAGCAGTCCACAGGGGGAACCTTATGGCTACACCTTC. Protein: CASSPQGEPYGYTF.

V gene TRBV6-5 combines with J gene TRBJ1-5, with 8 nucleotides matching TRBD1. CDR3 length: 15 residues. With 1 base clipped from V and 1 base from J, the junction kept 0 bases outside the gene matches. Germline V gene sequence: CDR1 MNHEY, CDR2 SVGAGI. CDR3 in amino acids: CASSYYRGSNQPQHF. CDR3 nucleotide sequence: TGTGCCAGCAGTTACTACAGGGGGAGCAATCAGCCCCAGCATTTT.

The CDR3 loop is CASSDPTSGGYNEQFF. The CDR3 nucleotides read TGTGCCAGCAGTGACCCCACGAGCGGGGGTTACAATGAGCAGTTCTTC. This chain uses TRBV6-4 with TRBJ2-1, with 8 nucleotides matching TRBD2. The CDR3 contains 16 residues. V dropped 2 bases and J dropped 4; count of bases not matched to a gene: 7. CDR1 and CDR2 (germline): MRHNA, SNTAGT.

J is TRBJ1-5 and V is TRBV5-6, with D possibly being TRBD1 (5 bases). V shed 5 bases and J shed 6 bases, with 15 bases lying between them. This CDR3 region has 14 residues. Germline V lookup: CDR1 SGHDT, CDR2 YYEEEE. DNA of the CDR3: TGTGCCAGCAGTTACTCAGGGTTCCCTCAGCCCCAGCATTTT. Residues: CASSYSGFPQPQHF.

The CDR3 here is CASSLQRNQETQYF. The CDR3 DNA follows: TGTGCCAGCAGCTTACAGCGAAACCAAGAGACCCAGTACTTC. V usage is TRBV7-2 and J usage is TRBJ2-5; no clear D. V was trimmed by 2 bases and J by 0 bases, leaving 7 bases between them. This CDR3 is built from 14 residues. Germline V gene sequence: CDR1 SGHTA, CDR2 FQGNSA.

The chain couples TRBV5-1 to TRBJ2-1; 12 bases fit TRBD2. V gave up 7 bases and J gave up 6 bases; unmatched junction bases: 5. This CDR3 has 14 amino acids. The germline CDR1 and CDR2 sequences are SGHRS and YFSETQ. CDR3 sequence (DNA): TGCGCCAGCCAGACTAGCGGGAGCTCCAATGAGCAGTTCTTC. Residues: CASQTSGSSNEQFF. The whole variable domain, filled in from reference TRBV5-1 and TRBJ2-1, reads KAGVTQTPRYLIKTRGQQVTLSCSPISGHRSVSWYQQTPGQGLQFLFEYFSETQRNKGNFPGRFSGRQFSNSRSEMNVSTLELGDSALYLCASQTSGSSNEQFFGPGTRLTVL.

In this sample, this clone turned up a few times. The gene calls are TRBV27 and TRBJ1-4; D not resolved. Germline CDR1 reads MNHEY; CDR2 reads SMNVEV (reference sequence). This CDR3 comprises 15 residues. Trimming took 6 bases from V and 0 from J, leaving 11 bases between them. The CDR3 coding sequence is TGTGCCAGCAGAGGCAGGCTCGCAACTAATGAAAAACTGTTTTTT. It encodes CASRGRLATNEKLFF.

This sequence joins TRBV5-1 and TRBJ2-5; 10 nucleotides align to TRBD1. The CDR3 has 14 amino acids. The germline V gene encodes CDR1 SGHRS and CDR2 YFSETQ. The V gene end was trimmed by 4 bases and the J gene end by 5 bases; junction bases not matched to a gene: 5. The CDR3 reads CASSGRGQGETQYF. Written as DNA, the CDR3 is TGCGCCAGCAGCGGGAGGGGACAGGGGGAGACCCAGTACTTC.

This sequence joins TRBV13 and TRBJ1-3; perhaps TRBD1 as D (5 bases). With 4 bases removed from V and 0 bases from J, the gap between germline ends came to 10 bases. CDR3 length equals 15 residues. Germline CDR1 reads PRHDT; CDR2 reads FYEKMQ (reference sequence). The CDR3 reads CASSSGLNSGNTIYF. Written as DNA, the CDR3 is TGTGCCAGCAGCTCGGGACTCAACTCTGGAAACACCATATATTTT.

This chain links TRBV5-4 with TRBJ1-2; 8 nucleotides match TRBD1. The CDR3 is made up of 14 amino acids. Trimming cost V 0 bases and J 2 bases; bases outside gene matches: 0. Per germline, CDR1 SGHNT and CDR2 YYREEE (reference sequence). CDR3 nucleotides: TGTGCCAGCAGCTTGGGACAGGGGAACTATGGCTACACCTTC. Its protein product is CASSLGQGNYGYTF.